This TCR beta chain derives from a study of tumor-infiltrating lymphocytes in primary liver carcinoma. Study background: Aged between 30 and 69 years, the patients were men and women. Productive TCRbeta read yields ran from roughly 3.6 to 7.1 million per sample and were similar between tissues.

Findings and limits, study-wide: Presence in all five tumor regions was observed for only about 8-25% of top clones.

Without any cell sorting, roughly 17-31 mg of bulk tissue yielded co-extracted RNA and DNA. Patients in the cohort were treatment-naive and living with chronic HBV infection. This clonotype showed up just a few times. Its antigen is as yet unknown. Germline V gene sequence: CDR1 MRHNA, CDR2 SNTAGT. Losses at the gene ends were 6 bases for V and 7 bases for J; bases not matched to a gene: 9. The CDR3 is made up of 14 amino acids. Synthesis of TCR beta cDNA was carried out from around 540 ng total RNA with a constant-region primer. For TCR beta, libraries were produced by three nested multiplex PCR rounds using slightly modified ARM-PCR. The first two PCR rounds used TRBV1-TRBV30 forward primers with a C-beta reverse primer, 10 to 11 cycles each. TCRdb re-derived calls from the multiplex PCR reads in MiXCR, one entry per CDR3 protein. Of under 110,000 distinct CDR3 sequences detected, around 71% appear once; the ten largest clones hold roughly 12%.

The receptor was derived from a woman aged 55 to 70 with primary liver carcinoma and hepatitis B virus infection. The chain combines TRBV6-4 with TRBJ2-7, with 10 bases aligning to TRBD2. Sequenced material: liver tumor tissue from sampling region 2. The subset was: tumor region T2, inferior pole. The CDR3 sequence is CASSEREGAAEQYF. The CDR3 bases are TGTGCCAGCAGCGAGCGGGAGGGAGCTGCGGAGCAGTACTTC.